These 10 T cell receptor beta chains share one sample of origin, sequenced in a study of T cells and Merkel cell carcinoma outcomes. TCRdb's copy holds only in-frame clones and misses some; the assay was immunoSEQ multiplex PCR. The repertoire holds 3,000 to 4,500 clones, with 85% to 95% as singletons. Sample: tumor tissue from Merkel cell carcinoma. All receptors derive from a human donor with Merkel cell carcinoma.

The J gene is TRBJ2-7, the V gene TRBV7-9; D is ambiguous. Germline V gene data show CDR1 as SEHNR and CDR2 as FQNEAQ (reference sequence). The length of the CDR3 is 12 residues. The V gene lost 3 bases and the J gene lost 7 bases, with 10 bases spanning the gap. For the CDR3, the DNA is TGTGCCAGCAGCTTTCCCCAGGCAGAGCAGTACTTC. Translated, it gives CASSFPQAEQYF. Full variable domain (outside the CDR3, taken from reference TRBV7-9 and TRBJ2-7): DTGVSQNPRHKITKRGQNVTFRCDPISEHNRLYWYRQTLGQGPEFLTYFQNEAQLEKSRLLSDRFSAERPKGSFSTLEIQRTEQGDSAMYLCASSFPQAEQYFGPGTRLTVT.

The V gene is TRBV25-1, the J gene TRBJ2-7; D is unclear. The CDR3 length is 10 residues. Trimming removed 8 bases at V and 6 bases at J, with 8 bases between. Germline lookup yields CDR1 MGHDK and CDR2 SYGVNS. CDR3 in DNA: TGTGCCAGCGGTCGAAGCGAGCAGTACTTC. It is translated as CASGRSEQYF.

V is TRBV6-1 and J is TRBJ2-5; 8 bases match TRBD2. Germline loops: CDR1 MNHNS, CDR2 SASEGT. The length of the CDR3 is 13 residues. The J segment lost 5 bases and the V segment lost 5 bases, leaving 4 bases of the junction unmatched. Here the CDR3 reads CASSRGGGETQYF. The DNA of the CDR3 is TGTGCCAGCAGTCGGGGGGGAGGGGAGACCCAGTACTTC.

The rearrangement joins TRBV30 to TRBJ1-5; tentatively, D is TRBD1 (5 bases). V dropped 0 bases and J dropped 2 bases, with 11 bases sitting between them. Per the germline V gene, CDR1 is GTSNPN and CDR2 is SVGIG (reference sequence). The CDR3 has 15 residues. The chain's CDR3 is CAWSVGGGRNQPQHF. In DNA form, the CDR3 reads TGTGCCTGGAGTGTGGGGGGAGGTCGCAATCAGCCCCAGCATTTT.

The chain combines TRBV29-1 with TRBJ2-7; 8 bases map to TRBD1. V was pared by 2 bases and J by 3 bases, with 3 bases of the junction left unmatched. The length of the CDR3 is 13 residues. In germline, CDR1 is SQVTM, CDR2 ANQGSEA. The DNA for the CDR3 is TGCAGCGTTGAAACAGGGGGTATCTACGAGCAGTACTTC. The encoded protein is CSVETGGIYEQYF.

The rearrangement uses TRBV5-1 and TRBJ1-2; 8 bases are shared with TRBD1. Germline V lookup: CDR1 SGHRS, CDR2 YFSETQ. The CDR3 has 13 amino acids. With V trimmed by 2 bases and J by 6 bases, 3 bases remained unmatched. This CDR3 reads CASSFTGGDGYTF. The CDR3 nucleotides are TGCGCCAGCAGCTTCACAGGGGGAGATGGCTACACCTTC.

The chain uses TRBV5-5 and TRBJ1-2; 12 nucleotides agree with TRBD1. Unmatched junction bases numbered 6, after V lost 2 bases and J lost 4 bases. The CDR3 is 16 residues long. Germline CDR1 and CDR2: SGHKS and YYEKEE (reference sequence). The CDR3 region is CASSFRDRGLGYGYTF. Here the CDR3 DNA reads TGTGCCAGCAGCTTCCGGGACAGGGGGCTCGGCTATGGCTACACCTTC. Variable domain in full (rest from reference TRBV5-5 and TRBJ1-2): DAGVTQSPTHLIKTRGQQVTLRCSPISGHKSVSWYQQVLGQGPQFIFQYYEKEERGRGNFPDRFSARQFPNYSSELNVNALLLGDSALYLCASSFRDRGLGYGYTFGSGTRLTVV.

The chain joins TRBV5-1 to TRBJ1-1; 9 positions match TRBD1. Germline-derived CDR1 and CDR2 are SGHRS and YFSETQ. The junction had 5 bases not matched to a gene; V was cut back by 3 bases and J by 5 bases. CDR3 size: 14 residues. Here the CDR3 reads CASSSQGAGTEAFF. The CDR3, as DNA: TGCGCCAGCAGCTCACAGGGGGCTGGGACTGAAGCTTTCTTT.

This clone was counted only a few times. The chain recombines TRBV27 with TRBJ1-6; 7 bases map to TRBD1. Germline trimming cut 0 bases from V and 8 bases from J; bases unmatched to any gene: 4. Germline V lookup: CDR1 MNHEY, CDR2 SMNVEV (reference sequence). CDR3 length: 15 residues. The chain's CDR3 is CASSLSGGMDSPLHF. For the CDR3, the DNA is TGTGCCAGCAGTTTATCAGGGGGCATGGATTCACCCCTCCACTTT.

V gene TRBV6-6 combines with J gene TRBJ1-4, with a weak D call TRBD1 (5 bases). Per germline, CDR1 MNHNY and CDR2 SVGAGI (reference sequence). The V end was cut by 8 bases, the J end by 8 bases, with 15 bases between. The CDR3 covers 13 residues. The CDR3 sequence is CASRRDWEEKLFF. As DNA, the CDR3 is TGTGCCAGCCGCCGGGACTGGGAAGAAAAACTGTTTTTT.